This is a list of T cell receptor beta chains from one sample in a study of Graves' ophthalmopathy and Graves' hyperthyroidism. One entry per CDR3 protein results from TCRdb running MiXCR on the multiplex PCR reads. The sample records about 740,000 distinct CDR3 sequences, roughly 40% being singletons. The sample taken for sequencing was peripheral blood. Receptors originate from an adult man with Graves' ophthalmopathy. CDR3s include the opening cysteine and the closing phenylalanine or tryptophan. A D gene is named only where the DNA matches it firmly. Part of the rows lack a size; the others show once, few, many or a class for expanded clones.

J gene	clone size	V gene	D gene	CDR3 DNA	CDR3 protein
TRBJ1-2	many	TRBV5-6	NA	TGTGCCAGCAGCCAGGCAGGGATCCTGTATGGCTACACCTTC	CASSQAGILYGYTF
TRBJ1-4	many	TRBV19	TRBD1	TGTGCCAGTAGCGTCGGACAGGGAAGAGGTGAAAAACTGTTTTTT	CASSVGQGRGEKLFF
TRBJ1-1	few	TRBV19	NA	TGTGCCTGGAGTGAAGGGTACGGTGAAGCTTTCTTT	CAWSEGYGEAFF
TRBJ2-3	NA	TRBV20-1	NA	TGCAGTGCTCAGGAGGGGAGTTTCCCAGATACGCAGTATTTT	CSAQEGSFPDTQYF
TRBJ1-1	many	TRBV20-1	TRBD1	TGCATCTCCCCGGGACAGGACACTGAAGCTTTCTTT	CISPGQDTEAFF
TRBJ2-7	NA	TRBV29-1	TRBD1	TGCAGCGCCATGACAGGGACATCGATCTACGAGCAGTACTTC	CSAMTGTSIYEQYF
TRBJ2-5	NA	TRBV7-8	TRBD1	TGTGCCGGCAGCCAACACCCCGGGACAGGGGGGGAGACCCAGTACTTC	CAGSQHPGTGGETQYF
TRBJ2-5	many	TRBV9	NA	TGTGCCAGCAGCGTAGTGGAGGGTTCTAGGGAGACCCAGTACTTC	CASSVVEGSRETQYF
TRBJ2-5	few	TRBV14	NA	TGTGCCAGCAGCCCCCCGGGGGTCCCGTGGACCCAGTACTTC	CASSPPGVPWTQYF
TRBJ1-2	many	TRBV7-2	NA	TGTGCCAGCAGCTTAGCTAGGGGGTATGGCTACACCTTC	CASSLARGYGYTF
TRBJ1-2	NA	TRBV10-3	NA	TGTGCCAGCAGCCCCTTTGCGGCCCGTAACTATGGCTACACCTTC	CASSPFAARNYGYTF
TRBJ2-7	NA	TRBV10-3	NA	TGTGCCAGCAGTTTAACGAGGGCCAGCTCCTACGAGCAGTACTTC	CASSLTRASSYEQYF
TRBJ2-2	NA	TRBV10-2	TRBD2	TGCGCCAGCAGTCTACCGGGACTAGCGGGAGTATTCGGGGAGCTGTTTTTT	CASSLPGLAGVFGELFF
TRBJ1-4	NA	TRBV7-9	NA	TGTGCCAGCAGCCCTACCTTACGGGAAAAACTGTTTTTT	CASSPTLREKLFF
TRBJ1-4	many	TRBV29-1	NA	TGCAGCGTTGATATTGCAACTAATGAAAAACTGTTTTTT	CSVDIATNEKLFF
TRBJ2-7	many	TRBV2	NA	TGTGCCTACAGTGTGGCCTCCTACGAGCAGTACTTC	CAYSVASYEQYF
TRBJ2-5	NA	TRBV2	NA	TGTGCCAGCAGTGAAGCTAACAGGGGGGGGAGGGAGACCCAGTACTTC	CASSEANRGGRETQYF
TRBJ2-5	NA	TRBV5-1	NA	TGCGCCAGCAGCCCAGCCGGGCCTCAAGAGACCCAGTACTTC	CASSPAGPQETQYF
TRBJ2-2	NA	TRBV7-3	TRBD1	TGTGCCAGCAGCTCGACAGGGTTGGGCACCGGGGAGCTGTTTTTT	CASSSTGLGTGELFF
TRBJ1-5	NA	TRBV19	NA	TGTGCCAGTAGTCCCGCAGTTCAGCCCCAGCATTTT	CASSPAVQPQHF
TRBJ2-2	NA	TRBV25-1	NA	TGTGCCAGCAGTTCGACGTACACCAGGGAGCTGTTTTTT	CASSSTYTRELFF
TRBJ1-2	NA	TRBV29-1	TRBD1	TGCAGCGTTCAGGGGGCCCACTATGGCTACACCTTC	CSVQGAHYGYTF
TRBJ2-5	few	TRBV4-3	NA	TGCGCCAGCAGCCGGGTGGGAGGACAGGAGACCCAGTACTTC	CASSRVGGQETQYF
TRBJ2-5	many	TRBV24-1	NA	TGTGCCACCAGTTCAGGGAGCCAAGAGACCCAGTACTTC	CATSSGSQETQYF
TRBJ1-5	many	TRBV2	NA	TGTGCCAGCAACTTCGACAGCAATCAGCCCCAGCATTTT	CASNFDSNQPQHF
TRBJ2-5	few	TRBV7-2	TRBD1	TGTGCCAGCAGCTCGGGACAGGGGGGTCAGACCCAGTACTTC	CASSSGQGGQTQYF
TRBJ1-5	NA	TRBV10-3	NA	TGTGCCAGCAGGTCGGGTAAACAGCCCCAGCATTTT	CASRSGKQPQHF
TRBJ2-7	few	TRBV11-2	NA	TGTGCCAGCAGCTCCGGGACGGATTACTACGAGCAGTACTTC	CASSSGTDYYEQYF
TRBJ1-5	NA	TRBV10-3	NA	TGTGCCAGCAGTTATACAAGGGGCTCTGGTCAGCCCCAGCATTTT	CASSYTRGSGQPQHF
TRBJ1-5	NA	TRBV10-2	TRBD1	TGCGCCAGCAGCCAAGCAGGGGGATATTCTCAGCCCCAGCATTTT	CASSQAGGYSQPQHF
TRBJ2-2	few	TRBV7-2	NA	TGTGCCAGCAGCTTAGCTCCGACAGGGACTGGCACCGGGGAGCTGTTTTTT	CASSLAPTGTGTGELFF
TRBJ2-2	few	TRBV29-1	NA	TGCAGCGTTGCCCTCTCGAACACCGGGGAGCTGTTTTTT	CSVALSNTGELFF
TRBJ1-2	few	TRBV9	TRBD1	TGTGCCAGCAGCCCAGAACGACCCACAGGGGGCTATGGCTACACCTTC	CASSPERPTGGYGYTF
TRBJ1-5	NA	TRBV19	TRBD1	TGTGCCAGTAGAAGCGCAGGGGGTCTGCCCCAGCATTTT	CASRSAGGLPQHF
TRBJ1-3	NA	TRBV10-3	NA	TGTGCCATCAAAAGCCAGGAGCGGGGAAACACCATATATTTT	CAIKSQERGNTIYF
TRBJ1-1	NA	TRBV10-3	NA	TGTGCCATCAGCTCCCCGCCGGGGGGTGTTAGGAACACTGAAGCTTTCTTT	CAISSPPGGVRNTEAFF
TRBJ2-5	many	TRBV10-3	NA	TGTGCCATCAGTGGAGTGAAAGAGACCCAGTACTTC	CAISGVKETQYF
TRBJ1-4	NA	TRBV25-1	TRBD1	TGTGCCAGCAGCTTAGATAGGGGGCTCCCCCTGTTTTTT	CASSLDRGLPLFF
TRBJ2-2	NA	TRBV7-9	NA	TGTGCCAGCAGCTTACTAGGTGGCCCCGGGGAGCTGTTTTTT	CASSLLGGPGELFF
TRBJ2-5	NA	TRBV7-2	TRBD2	TGTGCCAGCAGCTTATCGGGGGGGCGGAAGACCCAGTACTTC	CASSLSGGRKTQYF
TRBJ2-5	once	TRBV2	TRBD2	TGTGCCAGCAGTGGGACTAGCAGTTGGGAGACCCAGTACTTC	CASSGTSSWETQYF
TRBJ2-6	once	TRBV25-1	NA	TGTGCCAGCAGTGAACGGGGAGGACGGGCTAACGTCCTGACTTTC	CASSERGGRANVLTF
TRBJ2-7	NA	TRBV25-1	TRBD2	TGTGCCAGCAGTTTAGTAGCAGCGGGAGGATTCCACGAGCAGTACTTC	CASSLVAAGGFHEQYF
TRBJ1-4	once	TRBV12-3/TRBV12-4	NA	TGTGCCAGCAGCCACACAGGGCGAGAAAAACTGTTTTTT	CASSHTGREKLFF
TRBJ2-5	NA	TRBV7-2	TRBD1	TGTGCCAGCAGTGCCTCAGGGGGCTACGAGACCCAGTACTTC	CASSASGGYETQYF
TRBJ1-1	NA	TRBV20-1	NA	TGTAGTGCTAGAGGCAGTAGGAACATGAACACTGAAGCTTTCTTT	CSARGSRNMNTEAFF
TRBJ2-2	few	TRBV7-9	NA	TGTGCCAGCAGCTTACTTGGTGGGACCCTGAACACCGGGGAGCTGTTTTTT	CASSLLGGTLNTGELFF
TRBJ2-7	NA	TRBV19	NA	TGTGCCAGTAGTACCGGGACCCTTTTGGCCGAGCAGTACTTC	CASSTGTLLAEQYF
TRBJ2-7	NA	TRBV7-3	NA	TGTGCCAGCAGCTCCTATAAAACTAGCTACCTCGACGAGCAGTACTTC	CASSSYKTSYLDEQYF
TRBJ1-1	NA	TRBV2	NA	TGTGCCATTAGGGGGGGAGATTACACTGAAGCTTTCTTT	CAIRGGDYTEAFF
TRBJ1-1	many	TRBV24-1	TRBD1	TGTGCCACCAGTGATTTCGTAGGACAGGGGGATACTGAAGCTTTCTTT	CATSDFVGQGDTEAFF
TRBJ2-7	NA	TRBV6-1	NA	TGTGCCAGCAGGCCGACGCACGGTACATCCTACGAGCAGTACTTC	CASRPTHGTSYEQYF
TRBJ2-7	many	TRBV29-1	TRBD2	TGCAGCGTCGCACTAGCGGGGGGGCCCGTCGAGCAGTACTTC	CSVALAGGPVEQYF